This T cell receptor beta chain came from a study of T cell responses to AZD1222 COVID-19 vaccine. Study as a whole: Combined were second doses at about 4 or about 12 weeks. Findings and caveats of the study: Donors skewed white British and female; clonal diversity was possibly underestimated. Reportedly, close to half of spike-specific TCRs are directed against unmutated variant regions. Increases in Spike-specific TCR breadth and depth were seen after two AZD1222 doses.

Libraries were prepared by immunoSEQ multiplex PCR; TCRdb keeps only in-frame clonotypes and omits some of them. The sample lists about 130,000 clones, about 82% occurring once. As concerns this clone: Its antigen is unidentified.

The length of the CDR3 is 16 residues. The V segment lost 0 bases and the J segment 3 bases; nucleotides outside the gene matches: 3. The germline CDR1 and CDR2 sequences are MNHEY and SMNVEV (reference sequence). Specimen: peripheral blood, collected on day 0 of AZD1222 vaccination. The clonotype originates from an adult in good health. The chain has TRBV27 and TRBJ2-1; the match to TRBD2 covers 9 bases. CDR3 DNA: TGTGCCAGCAGTTTATCAGTAGCGGGAGTCTACAATGAGCAGTTCTTC. Translation gives CASSLSVAGVYNEQFF.